The T cell receptor beta chain under discussion was sequenced for a study of T cell repertoires in cytomegalovirus infection. The wider study: CMV epitopes that were recently identified and HLA-C-restricted were used alongside well-studied HLA-B-restricted ones. CMV infection together with matching HLA type was indicated by public TCR beta signatures.

The table lists this clonotype with many counts. Its target is not known. One entry per CDR3 protein results from TCRdb running MiXCR on the reads. This table holds 250,000 to 300,000 distinct CDR3 sequences, 22% found once. The CDR3 has 14 amino acids. The junction had 1 base not matched to a gene; V was cut back by 6 bases and J by 0 bases. Germline lookup yields CDR1 MNHEY and CDR2 SVGAGI. Overall study findings and caveats: Public TCR beta family frequency separated CMV-and-HLA carriers, including in an independent cohort. The response measured ex vivo was dominated by TCR beta clonotypes (HLA-C-restricted and CMV-specific).

This TCR came from a human donor in good health (CMV status not recorded). Some clones in this sample may be carry-over from other donors' samples. Material: cultured PBMCs, obtained from culture after CMV antigen stimulation. This chain links TRBV6-5 with TRBJ2-7; 11 bases match TRBD2. DNA of the CDR3: TGTGCCAGCAGCACTAGCGGGAGCTCCTACGAGCAGTACTTC. Protein product: CASSTSGSSYEQYF.